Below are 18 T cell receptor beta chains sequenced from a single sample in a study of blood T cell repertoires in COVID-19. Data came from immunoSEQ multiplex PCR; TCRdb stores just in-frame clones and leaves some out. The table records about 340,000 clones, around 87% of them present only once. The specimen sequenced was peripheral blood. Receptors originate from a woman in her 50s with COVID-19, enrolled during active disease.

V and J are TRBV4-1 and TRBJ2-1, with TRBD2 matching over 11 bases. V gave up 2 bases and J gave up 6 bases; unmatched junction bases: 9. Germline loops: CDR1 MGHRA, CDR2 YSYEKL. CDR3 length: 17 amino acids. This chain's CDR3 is CASSQSSTSGVFNEQFF. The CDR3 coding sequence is TGCGCCAGCAGCCAATCTTCGACTAGCGGGGTCTTCAATGAGCAGTTCTTC.

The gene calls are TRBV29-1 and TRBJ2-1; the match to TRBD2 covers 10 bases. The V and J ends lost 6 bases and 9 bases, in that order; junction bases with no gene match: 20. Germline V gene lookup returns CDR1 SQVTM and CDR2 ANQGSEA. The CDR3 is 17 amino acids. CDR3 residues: CSVATRPSGRARFEQFF. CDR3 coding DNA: TGCAGCGTCGCCACCCGACCAAGCGGGAGGGCCCGGTTTGAGCAGTTCTTC.

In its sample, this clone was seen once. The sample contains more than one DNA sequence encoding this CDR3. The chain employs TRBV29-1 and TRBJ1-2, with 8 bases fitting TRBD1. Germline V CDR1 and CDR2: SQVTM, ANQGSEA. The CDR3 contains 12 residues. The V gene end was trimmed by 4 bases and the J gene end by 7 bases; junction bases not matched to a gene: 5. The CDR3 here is CSVGTGGGGYTF. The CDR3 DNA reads TGCAGCGTTGGTACAGGGGGAGGTGGCTACACCTTC.

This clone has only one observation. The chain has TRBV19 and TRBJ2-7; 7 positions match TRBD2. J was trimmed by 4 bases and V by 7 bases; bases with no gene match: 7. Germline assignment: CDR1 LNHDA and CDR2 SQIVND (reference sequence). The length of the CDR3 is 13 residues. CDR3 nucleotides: TGTGCCAGTAACGAGGGAGGGCCTTACGAGCAGTACTTC. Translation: CASNEGGPYEQYF.

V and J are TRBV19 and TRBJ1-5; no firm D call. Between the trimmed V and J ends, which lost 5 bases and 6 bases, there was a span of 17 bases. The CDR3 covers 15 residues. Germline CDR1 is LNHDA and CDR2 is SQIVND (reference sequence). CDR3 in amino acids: CASSPGPGFSQPQHF. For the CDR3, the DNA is TGTGCCAGTAGTCCAGGTCCCGGCTTTTCTCAGCCCCAGCATTTT. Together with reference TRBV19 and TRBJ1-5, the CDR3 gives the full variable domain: DGGITQSPKYLFRKEGQNVTLSCEQNLNHDAMYWYRQDPGQGLRLIYYSQIVNDFQKGDIAEGYSVSREKKESFPLTVTSAQKNPTAFYLCASSPGPGFSQPQHFGDGTRLSIL.

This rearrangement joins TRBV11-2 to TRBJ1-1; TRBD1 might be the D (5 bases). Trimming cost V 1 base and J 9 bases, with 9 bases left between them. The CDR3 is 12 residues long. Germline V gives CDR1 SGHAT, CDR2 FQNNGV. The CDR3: CASSLGGGQAFF. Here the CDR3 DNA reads TGTGCCAGCAGCTTAGGGGGGGGACAAGCTTTCTTT.

The CDR3 loop is CASSSRLTSSYNEQFF. In DNA form, the CDR3 reads TGTGCCAGCAGCTCTCGCCTGACTAGCTCCTACAATGAGCAGTTCTTC. This rearrangement joins TRBV7-9 to TRBJ2-1; tentative D call: TRBD2 (6 bases). This CDR3 spans 16 amino acids. V was cut by 4 bases and J by 0 bases, with 13 bases left in between. From germline, CDR1 is SEHNR and CDR2 FQNEAQ (reference sequence).

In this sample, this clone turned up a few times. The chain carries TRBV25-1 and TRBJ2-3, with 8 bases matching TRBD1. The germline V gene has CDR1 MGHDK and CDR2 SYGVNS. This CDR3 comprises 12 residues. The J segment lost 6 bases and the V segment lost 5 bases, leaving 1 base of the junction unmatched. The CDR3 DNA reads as TGTGCCAGCAGTACAGGGGGTGATACGCAGTATTTT. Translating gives CASSTGGDTQYF.

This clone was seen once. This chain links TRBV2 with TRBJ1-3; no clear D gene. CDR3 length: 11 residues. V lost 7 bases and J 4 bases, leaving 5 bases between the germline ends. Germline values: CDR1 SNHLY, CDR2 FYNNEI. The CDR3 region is CASISGNTIYF. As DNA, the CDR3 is TGTGCCAGCATTTCGGGAAACACCATATATTTT.

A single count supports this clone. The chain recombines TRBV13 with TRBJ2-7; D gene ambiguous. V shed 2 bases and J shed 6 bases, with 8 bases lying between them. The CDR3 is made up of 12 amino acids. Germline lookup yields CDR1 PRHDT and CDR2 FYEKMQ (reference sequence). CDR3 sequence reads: CASSLTVGEQYF. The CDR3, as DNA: TGTGCCAGCAGCTTAACGGTTGGCGAGCAGTACTTC.

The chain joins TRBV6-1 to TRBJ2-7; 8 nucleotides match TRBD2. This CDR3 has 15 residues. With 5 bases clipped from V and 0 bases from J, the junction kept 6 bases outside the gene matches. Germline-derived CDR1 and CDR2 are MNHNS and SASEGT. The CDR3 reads CASSTAGDPSYEQYF. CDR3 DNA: TGTGCCAGCAGTACAGCGGGAGATCCCTCCTACGAGCAGTACTTC.

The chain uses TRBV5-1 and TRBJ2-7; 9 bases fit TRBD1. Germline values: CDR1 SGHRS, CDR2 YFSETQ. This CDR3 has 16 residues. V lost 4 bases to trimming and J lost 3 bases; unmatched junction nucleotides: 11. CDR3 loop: CASSALPGQGIYEQYF. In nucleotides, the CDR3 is TGCGCCAGCAGCGCCCTTCCGGGACAGGGTATCTACGAGCAGTACTTC.

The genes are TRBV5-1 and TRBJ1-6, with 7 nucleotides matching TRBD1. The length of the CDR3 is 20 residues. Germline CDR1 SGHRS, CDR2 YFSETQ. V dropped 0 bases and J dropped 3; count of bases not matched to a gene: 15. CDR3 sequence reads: CASSLAGVATGASYNSPLHF. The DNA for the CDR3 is TGCGCCAGCAGCTTGGCCGGTGTGGCAACAGGGGCCAGCTATAATTCACCCCTCCACTTT.

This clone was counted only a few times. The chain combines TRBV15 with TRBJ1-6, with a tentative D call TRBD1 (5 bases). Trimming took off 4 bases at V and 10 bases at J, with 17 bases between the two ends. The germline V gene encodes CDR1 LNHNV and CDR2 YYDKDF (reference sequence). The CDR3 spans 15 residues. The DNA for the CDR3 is TGTGCCACCAGCAACCCGTGGCAGGGTGGATCACCCCTCCACTTT. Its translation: CATSNPWQGGSPLHF.

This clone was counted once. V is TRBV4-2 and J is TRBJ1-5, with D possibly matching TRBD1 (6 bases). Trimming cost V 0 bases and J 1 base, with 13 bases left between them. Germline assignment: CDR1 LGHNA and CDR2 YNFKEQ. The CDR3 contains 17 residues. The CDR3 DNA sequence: TGTGCCAGCAGCCAAGATAGAGGGGGGGGGAGCAATCAGCCCCAGCATTTT. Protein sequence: CASSQDRGGGSNQPQHF.

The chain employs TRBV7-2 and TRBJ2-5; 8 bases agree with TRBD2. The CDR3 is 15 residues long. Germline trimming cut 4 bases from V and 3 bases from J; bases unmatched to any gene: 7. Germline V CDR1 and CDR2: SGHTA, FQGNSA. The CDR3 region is CASSSRLAREETQYF. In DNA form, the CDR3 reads TGTGCCAGCAGCTCTCGACTAGCGCGAGAAGAGACCCAGTACTTC.

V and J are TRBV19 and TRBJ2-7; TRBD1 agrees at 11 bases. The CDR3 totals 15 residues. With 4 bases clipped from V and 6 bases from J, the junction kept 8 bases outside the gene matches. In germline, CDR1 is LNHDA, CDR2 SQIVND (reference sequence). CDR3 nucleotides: TGTGCCAGTAGTAGAGGGCCGGGACAGGGGGGCGAGCAGTACTTC. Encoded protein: CASSRGPGQGGEQYF.

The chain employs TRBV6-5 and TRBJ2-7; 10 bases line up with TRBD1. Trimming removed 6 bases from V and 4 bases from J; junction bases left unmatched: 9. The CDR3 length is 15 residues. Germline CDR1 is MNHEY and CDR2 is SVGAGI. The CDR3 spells CASSQRTGGQYEQYF. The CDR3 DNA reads TGTGCCAGCAGCCAACGGACAGGGGGACAGTACGAGCAGTACTTC.